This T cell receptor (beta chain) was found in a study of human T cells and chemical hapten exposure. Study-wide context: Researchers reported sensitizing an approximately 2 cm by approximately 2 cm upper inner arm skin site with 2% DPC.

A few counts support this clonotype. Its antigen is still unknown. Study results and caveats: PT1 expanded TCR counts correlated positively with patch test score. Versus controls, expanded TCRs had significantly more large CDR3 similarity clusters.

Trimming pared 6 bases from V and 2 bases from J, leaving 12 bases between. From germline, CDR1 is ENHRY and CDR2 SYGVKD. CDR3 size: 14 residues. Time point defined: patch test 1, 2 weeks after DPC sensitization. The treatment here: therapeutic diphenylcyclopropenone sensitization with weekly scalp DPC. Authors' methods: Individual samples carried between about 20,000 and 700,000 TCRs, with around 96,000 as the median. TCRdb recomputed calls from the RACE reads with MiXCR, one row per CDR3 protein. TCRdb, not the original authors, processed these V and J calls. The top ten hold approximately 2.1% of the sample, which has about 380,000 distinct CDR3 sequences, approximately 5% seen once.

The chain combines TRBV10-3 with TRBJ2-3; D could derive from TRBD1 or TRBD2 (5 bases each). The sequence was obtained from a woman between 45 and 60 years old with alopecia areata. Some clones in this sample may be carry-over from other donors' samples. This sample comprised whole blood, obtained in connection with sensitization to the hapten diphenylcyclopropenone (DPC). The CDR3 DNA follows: TGTGCCATCAGCGGGGCGCTGGACACAGATACGCAGTATTTT. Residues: CAISGALDTDTQYF.